The 2 T cell receptor beta chains reported below all come from one sample, sequenced in a study of blood T cell repertoires in COVID-19. Clones were sequenced by immunoSEQ multiplex PCR, and TCRdb holds only the in-frame ones, with some missing. The table has about 210,000 clones, approximately 86% seen once; the top ten hold approximately 4.2%. The sample comprised PBMCs or T cells enriched from blood (not recorded which). These receptors all come from a woman in her thirties or forties with acute COVID-19.

In this sample, this clone turned up once. The V gene is TRBV11-3, the J gene TRBJ2-1; 9 bases agree with TRBD2. The V gene end was trimmed by 5 bases and the J gene end by 6 bases; junction bases not matched to a gene: 14. Looked up from germline, CDR1 is SGHNT and CDR2 is YENEEA. The CDR3 has 17 residues. CDR3 protein: CASSPRTGTSRANEQFF. CDR3 nucleotides: TGTGCCAGCAGCCCGAGGACCGGGACTAGCCGAGCCAATGAGCAGTTCTTC. Based on the CDR3 plus reference TRBV11-3 and TRBJ2-1, the full variable domain is EAGVVQSPRYKIIEKKQPVAFWCNPISGHNTLYWYLQNLGQGPELLIRYENEEAVDDSQLPKDRFSAERLKGVDSTLKIQPAELGDSAVYLCASSPRTGTSRANEQFFGPGTRLTVL.

This clone appeared once. The rearrangement joins TRBV4-1 to TRBJ1-1; 7 bases are a match to TRBD1. Germline CDR1 reads MGHRA; CDR2 reads YSYEKL. The CDR3 is 16 amino acids. The junction had 13 bases not matched to a gene; V was cut back by 4 bases and J by 5 bases. The CDR3 DNA is TGCGCCAGCAGCCCCTCTCCTGGGGACAGCTATACTGAAGCTTTCTTT. Amino acid sequence: CASSPSPGDSYTEAFF.